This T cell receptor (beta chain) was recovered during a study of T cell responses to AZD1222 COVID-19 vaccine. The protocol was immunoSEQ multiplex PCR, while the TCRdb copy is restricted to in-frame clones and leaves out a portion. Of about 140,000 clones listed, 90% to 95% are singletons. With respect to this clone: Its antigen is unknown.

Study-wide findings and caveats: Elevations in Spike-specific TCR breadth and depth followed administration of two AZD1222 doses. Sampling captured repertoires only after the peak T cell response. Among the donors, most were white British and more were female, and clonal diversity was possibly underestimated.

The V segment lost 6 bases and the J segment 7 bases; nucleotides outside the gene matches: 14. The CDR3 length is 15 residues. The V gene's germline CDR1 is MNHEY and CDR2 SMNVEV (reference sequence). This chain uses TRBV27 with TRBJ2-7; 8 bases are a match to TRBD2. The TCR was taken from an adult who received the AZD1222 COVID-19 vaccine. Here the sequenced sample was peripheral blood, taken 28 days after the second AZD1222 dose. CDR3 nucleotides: TGTGCCAGCAGCCCCGTCCGGGGGGGGTCCAAAGAGCAGTACTTC. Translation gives CASSPVRGGSKEQYF.